This T cell receptor (beta chain) is from a study of T-cell reconstitution after alpha-beta-depleted transplantation in children. Study-wide results and caveats: Reportedly, alpha-beta T cells present about two months post-transplant originated from several hundred expanded clones of graft origin.

This clonotype has just a few counts. The antigen remains unidentified. Unique molecular identifiers featured in how the TCRbeta library was prepared. MiXCR, applied by TCRdb to the PCR reads, yields one record per CDR3 protein. The sample lists 670,000 or so distinct CDR3 sequences; 13% were seen once. The CDR3 sequence is 15 residues long. Germline V lookup: CDR1 MNHNS, CDR2 SASEGT. Trimming left V 5 bases short and J 3 bases short, with 13 bases between. The input for sequencing was PBMCs, taken before TCRalphabeta/CD19-depleted stem cell transplant. This TCR was sampled from a girl aged 2 to 10 with congenital amegakaryocytic thrombocytopenia, due to receive a stem cell transplant. J is TRBJ2-2 and V is TRBV6-1; D is perhaps TRBD2 (6 bases). Here the CDR3 reads CASSSGSGHTGELFF. The DNA of the CDR3 is TGTGCCAGCAGTAGCGGGTCAGGCCACACCGGGGAGCTGTTTTTT.